The clone carrying this T cell receptor (beta chain) is labeled medium-sized. This sample is part of a study of spatial heterogeneity in lung cancer. TCRdb re-derived calls from the 5' RACE reads in MiXCR, one entry per CDR3 protein. The sample has roughly 10,000 distinct CDR3 sequences, approximately 25% seen once. This CDR3 comprises 14 residues. Trimming stripped 10 bases from V and 3 bases from J, with 15 bases between. Looked up from germline, CDR1 is MDHEN and CDR2 is SYDVKM. Time point here: sample taken at primary tumor resection. Unsorted whole RNA of tumor, nontumor lung or frozen PBMC was sequenced.

The receptor comes from a female donor with early-stage non-small cell lung cancer. The gene calls are TRBV28 and TRBJ2-2; D gene ambiguous. The sequencing used PBMCs, collected at surgery. Here the CDR3 DNA reads TGTGCCACACGGTGGGGAATGGACACCGGGGAGCTGTTTTTT. Residues: CATRWGMDTGELFF.